Sequencing of this TCR beta chain was carried out in a study of regulatory T cells in long-lasting Graves disease (TCRdb year 2021). Broadly, across the study: Persistent Graves' disease was defined as antithyroid drug treatment for over 5 years with persistently positive TSH receptor autoantibodies. Patients with persistent Graves' disease were compared with patients with newly diagnosed Graves' disease using TCR sequencing and RNA sequencing of peripheral blood. In the clinical cohort, patients with persistent Graves' disease had used antithyroid drugs for an average of roughly ten years. The study took place in China and was registered as a clinical trial. TCR sequencing covered some 13 persistent and approximately 20 newly diagnosed Graves' disease patients, approximately 33 samples in total. General findings and caveats noted by the study authors: Lower TCR Shannon entropy and fewer highly expanded clones were observed in persistent Graves' disease patients than in newly diagnosed patients, which suggested clonal expansion. The authors acknowledged the small sample size as a limitation that may reduce accuracy. Only the TCR beta chain was sequenced and analyzed. Preferential use of TRBV28, TRBJ1-2 and TRBJ2-5 was observed in persistent disease, whereas TRBV20-1 and TRBJ2-1 were favored in newly diagnosed disease. Patients with persistent disease shared more public clonotypes (approximately 2,500) than newly diagnosed patients did (966). Because the primary lesion, thyroid tissue, could not be accessed, the study looked at peripheral blood alone.

The library came from multiplex PCR. The sequencer listed for this sample is Illumina HiSeq 4000. iRepertoire HTBI primers and Arm-PCR amplification of CDR3 regions were used to construct TCR beta libraries. Gel purification was performed on PCR products prior to sequencing. From the authors' description of their analysis: Gene usage analysis of CDR3 amino acid clonotypes used the roughly 60 TRBV and approximately 13 TRBJ segments found across samples. COPE and FqMerger were used to merge the filtered high-quality paired reads into contigs. BLAST was used to align contigs to IMGT TRBV, TRBD and TRBJ reference genes, with CDR3 defined following IMGT. Highly expanded clones were defined as clonotypes with a frequency above 0.1%. Shannon entropy served as the measure of repertoire diversity, while the Gini coefficient captured V-J evenness. Public clonotypes were defined as clonotypes shared by more than one individual. Through fastp at Q25 and MiXCR, TCRdb rebuilt clones from the public reads, retaining in-frame beta chains. Merged by CDR3 protein, the rows form single entries marked with the most common genes and DNA. V and J calls and clone size were set by TCRdb, not the authors. For this sample there are some 330,000 distinct CDR3 sequences; around 23% appear just once. The top ten hold under 35% of the sample.

Germline trimming amounts to 6 bases on V and 5 bases on J, with 9 as the count of junction bases outside the gene matches. In the germline V gene, CDR1 corresponds to MNHNS and CDR2 to SASEGT. Taken from cysteine to phenylalanine, the CDR3 has 15 residues. The CDR3 DNA has 45 bases and is translated from base 1. The sample's time point label is to be understood as: persistent/refractory GD, antithyroid drugs over 5 years with positive TRAb. For both TCR sequencing and RNA sequencing, RNA was extracted from PBMCs in TRIzol. The diagnosis of Graves' disease was made according to American Thyroid Association guidelines. Patients for the study were recruited at an endocrinology department in Xi'an, China. Each patient gave approximately 10 milliliters of peripheral blood, collected in an EDTA anticoagulant tube. Ficoll Paque Plus density gradient separation was used to isolate PBMCs, and no further T cell sorting was done. An Agilent 2100 Bioanalyzer and agarose gel were used to assess RNA quality, and a NanoDrop 2000 was used to measure RNA concentration.

This clonotype was seen a few times. The target of this receptor is not known. No much larger clonotype is one base removed from it; base qualities were not supplied. The TCR originated in a middle-aged woman with Graves disease. Donor details come from another sample of the same person, matched by shared clones. Here the sequenced sample was peripheral blood mononuclear cells (PBMCs), taken when the disease was refractory, from a patient treated with antithyroid drugs. In this chain, TRBV6-1 is recombined with TRBJ1-1, and TRBD1 aligns with 10 junction nucleotides. CDR3 region: CASSKDRGPGTEAFF. The nucleotide sequence is TGTGCCAGCAGCAAAGACAGGGGGCCGGGGACTGAAGCTTTCTTT.